This entry describes one TCR beta chain. The sample comes from a study of blood T cell repertoires in COVID-19. As for the study in general: In each case, the material was cDNA or gDNA derived from T cells, B-cell-depleted T cells, or PBMCs.

Libraries were prepared by immunoSEQ multiplex PCR; TCRdb keeps only in-frame clonotypes and omits some of them. There are about 250,000 clones in the sample; about 80% occur only once, and about 4.2% lies in the top ten. The CDR3 has 15 residues. The V gene lost 1 base and the J gene lost 0 bases, with 8 bases spanning the gap. Per the germline V gene, CDR1 is SEHNR and CDR2 is FQNEAQ (reference sequence). What was sequenced was peripheral blood. The sequence derives from a man aged 45-65 years with active or convalescent COVID-19. The V gene is TRBV7-9, the J gene TRBJ2-3, with D tentatively TRBD1 (5 bases). CDR3 region: CASSLEAGSTDTQYF. The CDR3, as DNA: TGTGCCAGCAGCTTAGAGGCAGGGAGCACAGATACGCAGTATTTT.